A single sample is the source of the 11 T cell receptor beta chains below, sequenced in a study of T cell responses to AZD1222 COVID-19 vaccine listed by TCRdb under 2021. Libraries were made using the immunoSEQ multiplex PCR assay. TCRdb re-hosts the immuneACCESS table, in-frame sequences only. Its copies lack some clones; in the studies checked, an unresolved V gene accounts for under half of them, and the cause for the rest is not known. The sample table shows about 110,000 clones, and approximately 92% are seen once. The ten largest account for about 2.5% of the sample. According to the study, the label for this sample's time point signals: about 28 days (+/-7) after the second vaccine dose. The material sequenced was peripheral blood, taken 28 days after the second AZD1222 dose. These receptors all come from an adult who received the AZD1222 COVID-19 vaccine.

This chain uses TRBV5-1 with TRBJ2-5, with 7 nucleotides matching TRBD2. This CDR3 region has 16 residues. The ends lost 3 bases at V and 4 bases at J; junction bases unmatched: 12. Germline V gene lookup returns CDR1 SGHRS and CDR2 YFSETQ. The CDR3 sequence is CASSSLGGGKGETQYF. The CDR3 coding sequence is TGCGCCAGCAGCTCCCTCGGCGGGGGAAAGGGAGAGACCCAGTACTTC.

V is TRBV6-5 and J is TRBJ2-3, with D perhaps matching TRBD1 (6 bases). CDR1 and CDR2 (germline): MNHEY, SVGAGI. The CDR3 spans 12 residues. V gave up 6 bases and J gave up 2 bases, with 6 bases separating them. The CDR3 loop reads CASRGATDTQYF. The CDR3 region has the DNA TGTGCCAGCAGGGGGGCCACAGATACGCAGTATTTT.

CDR3 coding DNA: TGCGCCAGCAGCCGTTCCGGGACAGGGGTCTATAATTCACCCCTCCACTTT. Translated, it gives CASSRSGTGVYNSPLHF. The chain recombines TRBV4-1 with TRBJ1-6; TRBD1 aligns across 10 bases. Germline V CDR1 and CDR2: MGHRA, YSYEKL. This CDR3 comprises 17 residues. J lost 3 bases, V lost 4 bases, and 6 bases had no gene match.

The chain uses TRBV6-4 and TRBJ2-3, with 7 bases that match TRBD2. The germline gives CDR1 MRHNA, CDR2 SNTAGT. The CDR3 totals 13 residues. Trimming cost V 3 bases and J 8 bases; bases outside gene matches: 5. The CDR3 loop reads CASSDRTGGTQYF. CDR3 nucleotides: TGTGCCAGCAGTGATCGGACGGGGGGTACGCAGTATTTT.

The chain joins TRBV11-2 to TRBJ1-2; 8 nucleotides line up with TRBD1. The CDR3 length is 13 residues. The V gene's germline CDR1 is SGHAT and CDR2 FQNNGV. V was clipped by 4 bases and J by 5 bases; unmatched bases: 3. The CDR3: CASSSDRVYGYTF. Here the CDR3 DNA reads TGTGCCAGCAGCTCGGACAGGGTGTATGGCTACACCTTC.

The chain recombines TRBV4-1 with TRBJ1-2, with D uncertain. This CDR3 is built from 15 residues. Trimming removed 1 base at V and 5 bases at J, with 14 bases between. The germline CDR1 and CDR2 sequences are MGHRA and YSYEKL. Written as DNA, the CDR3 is TGCGCCAGCAGCCAAGGACGTGGAACGGCGTATGGCTACACCTTC. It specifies CASSQGRGTAYGYTF.

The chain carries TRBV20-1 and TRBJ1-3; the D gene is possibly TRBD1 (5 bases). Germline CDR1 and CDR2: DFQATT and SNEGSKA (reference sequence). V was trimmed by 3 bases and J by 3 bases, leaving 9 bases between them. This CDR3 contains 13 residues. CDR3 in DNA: TGCAGTGCTAGTACAGGCTTTGGAAACACCATATATTTT. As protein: CSASTGFGNTIYF.

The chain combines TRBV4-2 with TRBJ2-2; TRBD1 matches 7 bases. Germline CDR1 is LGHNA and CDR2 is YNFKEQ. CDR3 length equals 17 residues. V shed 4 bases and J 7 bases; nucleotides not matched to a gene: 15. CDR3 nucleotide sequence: TGTGCCAGCAGCCCAACGGCTGGAGAGGGGGCGATCGGGGAGCTGTTTTTT. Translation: CASSPTAGEGAIGELFF.

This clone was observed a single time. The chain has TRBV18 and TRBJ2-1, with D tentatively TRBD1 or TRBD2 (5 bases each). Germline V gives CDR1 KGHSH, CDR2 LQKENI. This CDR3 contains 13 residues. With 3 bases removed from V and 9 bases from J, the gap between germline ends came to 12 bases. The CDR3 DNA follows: TGTGCCAGCTCACCGTCGAGGGGAAGTGAGCAGTTCTTC. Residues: CASSPSRGSEQFF.

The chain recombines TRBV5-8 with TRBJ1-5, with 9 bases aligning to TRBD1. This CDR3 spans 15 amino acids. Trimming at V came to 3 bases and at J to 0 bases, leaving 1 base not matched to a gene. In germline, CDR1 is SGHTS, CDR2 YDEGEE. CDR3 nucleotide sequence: TGTGCCAGCAGCTGGACAGGGGCTAGCAATCAGCCCCAGCATTTT. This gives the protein CASSWTGASNQPQHF.

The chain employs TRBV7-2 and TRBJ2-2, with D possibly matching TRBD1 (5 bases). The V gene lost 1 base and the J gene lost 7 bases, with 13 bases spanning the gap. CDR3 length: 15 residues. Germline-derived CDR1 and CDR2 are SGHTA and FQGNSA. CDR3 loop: CASSLGAGSVGELFF. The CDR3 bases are TGTGCCAGCAGCTTAGGGGCAGGGTCCGTCGGGGAGCTGTTTTTT.